This TCR beta chain is drawn from a study of high-grade serous ovarian cancer treatment subgroups. Here immunoSEQ multiplex PCR was the method, and the copy in TCRdb shows in-frame clones only, minus some. This table has thousands of clones, 60% to 85% appearing once. The tumor samples were collected prior to definitive surgery or chemotherapy. Trimming removed 6 bases from V and 5 bases from J; junction bases left unmatched: 7. Germline CDR1 MDHEN, CDR2 SYDVKM. The CDR3 covers 15 residues. There are a few counts of this clone. The sequencing input was tumor tissue. The sequence was obtained from a human donor with high-grade serous ovarian cancer. The chain uses TRBV28 and TRBJ1-6; 7 nucleotides line up with TRBD1. This CDR3 is CASSPSTGNNSPLHF. In DNA form, the CDR3 reads TGTGCCAGCAGCCCCTCGACAGGGAATAATTCACCCCTCCACTTT.